This T cell receptor (beta chain) was sequenced during a study of T cells expressing NK-cell markers. The germline gives CDR1 LGHNA, CDR2 YNFKEQ. The CDR3 loop spans 17 amino acids. The authors made TCR beta cDNA libraries by 5'RACE template switching. This switching added a universal primer site and UMIs. Reprocessing the 5' RACE reads, TCRdb reports a single entry for every CDR3 protein and omits DNA. The table for this sample gives 450,000 to 600,000 distinct CDR3 sequences. The sequence was collected from a man younger than 35 in good health. The chain links TRBV4-2 to TRBJ2-3; the TRBD2 assignment by TCRdb is unverifiable without DNA. The sample comprised blood T cells: a sorted CD56 or NKG2C T cell subset, CD4+ or CD8+ T cells, or bulk PBMC T cells (not recorded which). The CDR3 is CASSQRRSGSSTDTQYF.